The 17 T cell receptor beta chains given below trace back to one sample, sequenced in a study of cytomegalovirus exposure and HLA in healthy donors. Amplification used 60 Vbeta primers and 13 Jbeta primers. Clones were read by immunoSEQ multiplex PCR, and TCRdb kept only the in-frame ones, dropping some. Of fewer than 140,000 clones detected, about two thirds appear once; the ten largest clones hold roughly 2.8%. The material sequenced was PBMCs. These receptor sequences come from a female donor in good health and CMV-seronegative.

The DNA of the CDR3 is TGCGCCAGCAGCTCGTACAGGCGGGAGCCGTCAGATACGCAGTATTTT. Protein: CASSSYRREPSDTQYF. The V gene is TRBV5-1, the J gene TRBJ2-3, with 7 bases lining up with TRBD2. The CDR3 has 16 residues. Germline values: CDR1 SGHRS, CDR2 YFSETQ. J gave up 4 bases and V 3 bases, and 11 bases lay outside the gene matches.

The chain couples TRBV19 to TRBJ2-2; 9 bases fit TRBD1. This CDR3 is built from 15 residues. The J segment lost 5 bases and the V segment lost 5 bases, leaving 6 bases of the junction unmatched. The germline CDR1 and CDR2 sequences are LNHDA and SQIVND (reference sequence). The CDR3 DNA sequence: TGTGCCAGTAGTCTGTCGGGACAGGGTACCGGGGAGCTGTTTTTT. Its protein product is CASSLSGQGTGELFF.

V is TRBV11-3 and J is TRBJ2-5; TRBD1 aligns across 8 bases. CDR3 length equals 14 residues. The germline V gene encodes CDR1 SGHNT and CDR2 YENEEA. V was clipped by 7 bases and J by 3 bases; unmatched bases: 7. CDR3 region: CASNQGAREETQYF. The CDR3 DNA follows: TGTGCCAGCAATCAGGGGGCGCGGGAAGAGACCCAGTACTTC.

The chain links TRBV6-6 to TRBJ1-2; D remains unclear. This CDR3 has 12 amino acids. The V and J ends lost 7 bases and 8 bases respectively, with 14 bases between them. Germline loops: CDR1 MNHNY, CDR2 SVGAGI (reference sequence). The DNA for the CDR3 is TGTGCCAGCACTAGCGGGATTCTCGGCTACACCTTC. This gives the protein CASTSGILGYTF.

V is TRBV5-1 and J is TRBJ2-7; 7 bases are shared with TRBD1. With 3 bases clipped from V and 2 bases from J, the junction kept 2 bases outside the gene matches. CDR1 and CDR2 (germline): SGHRS, YFSETQ. The CDR3 spans 13 residues. This CDR3 reads CASSSGTAYEQYF. Written as DNA, the CDR3 is TGCGCCAGCAGCTCCGGGACAGCCTACGAGCAGTACTTC.

The J gene is TRBJ2-7, the V gene TRBV13; possible D gene TRBD2, 6 bases. This CDR3 comprises 21 residues. The V gene lost 2 bases and the J gene lost 0 bases, with 29 bases spanning the gap. Germline CDR1 is PRHDT and CDR2 is FYEKMQ (reference sequence). The CDR3 region has the DNA TGTGCCAGCAGCTTAACCGCCCGGTTCGCTAGCGCTTTAAGGGACTCCTACGAGCAGTACTTC. Translation gives CASSLTARFASALRDSYEQYF.

This sequence joins TRBV7-9 and TRBJ2-7; TRBD2 matches at 11 bases. The CDR3 has 18 residues. V lost 8 bases, J lost 3 bases, and 18 bases stayed unmatched. Germline V gene lookup returns CDR1 SEHNR and CDR2 FQNEAQ (reference sequence). The chain's CDR3 is CASSGTVTTSGSLYEQYF. The CDR3 bases are TGTGCCAGCTCAGGGACGGTTACTACTAGCGGGAGTCTCTACGAGCAGTACTTC. Based on the CDR3 plus reference TRBV7-9 and TRBJ2-7, the full variable domain is DTGVSQNPRHKITKRGQNVTFRCDPISEHNRLYWYRQTLGQGPEFLTYFQNEAQLEKSRLLSDRFSAERPKGSFSTLEIQRTEQGDSAMYLCASSGTVTTSGSLYEQYFGPGTRLTVT.

J is TRBJ2-1 and V is TRBV25-1, with TRBD2 as a possible D gene (6 bases). CDR3 size: 15 residues. Germline V gene sequence: CDR1 MGHDK, CDR2 SYGVNS. Trimming shortened V by 5 bases and J by 7 bases, and 18 bases separated the two germline ends. The CDR3 DNA reads TGTGCCAGCAGTCCCTCGGAGGGGCAGTCTAATGAGCAGTTCTTC. Protein sequence: CASSPSEGQSNEQFF.

The V call is TRBV19, the J call TRBJ1-5, with TRBD1 matching over 7 bases. This CDR3 has 12 amino acids. V gave up 6 bases and J gave up 8 bases; unmatched junction bases: 4. Germline CDR1 is LNHDA and CDR2 is SQIVND (reference sequence). CDR3 residues: CASSTGEEPQHF. CDR3 nucleotide sequence: TGTGCCAGTAGCACAGGGGAAGAGCCCCAGCATTTT.

V and J are TRBV9 and TRBJ2-3; tentative D call: TRBD2 (6 bases). From germline, CDR1 is SGDLS and CDR2 YYNGEE. The CDR3 loop spans 16 amino acids. V lost 2 bases to trimming and J lost 2 bases, with 15 bases between them. CDR3 coding DNA: TGTGCCAGCAGCGTTAGGGACTCCCGCGTCACAGATACGCAGTATTTT. Its translation is CASSVRDSRVTDTQYF.

The rearrangement uses TRBV28 and TRBJ2-3; TRBD1 matches at 7 bases. The V gene end was trimmed by 6 bases and the J gene end by 4 bases; junction bases not matched to a gene: 7. Germline V CDR1 and CDR2: MDHEN, SYDVKM. The CDR3 contains 14 residues. The DNA of the CDR3 is TGTGCCAGCAGCCTACAGGGGACCTCAGATACGCAGTATTTT. This gives the protein CASSLQGTSDTQYF.

This clone has just a few counts. This sequence joins TRBV7-2 and TRBJ1-1; 8 bases fit TRBD1. Germline trimming cut 1 base from V and 0 bases from J; bases unmatched to any gene: 4. Germline V CDR1 and CDR2: SGHTA, FQGNSA. This CDR3 has 16 amino acids. CDR3 in DNA: TGTGCCAGCAGCTTAGGACGACAGGGGTTGAACACTGAAGCTTTCTTT. Protein: CASSLGRQGLNTEAFF.

The V gene is TRBV25-1, the J gene TRBJ2-3; the match to TRBD1 covers 7 bases. With V trimmed by 2 bases and J by 3 bases, 2 bases remained unmatched. Germline-derived CDR1 and CDR2 are MGHDK and SYGVNS. The CDR3 extends over 14 amino acids. This CDR3 reads CASSERQGTDTQYF. In DNA, the CDR3 is TGTGCCAGCAGTGAACGACAGGGAACAGATACGCAGTATTTT.

This clone occurred a few times. The chain combines TRBV29-1 with TRBJ2-7; a possible D gene is TRBD1 (5 bases). V was cut by 4 bases and J by 5 bases, with 9 bases left in between. This CDR3 is 11 amino acids long. The germline V gene encodes CDR1 SQVTM and CDR2 ANQGSEA. The DNA for the CDR3 is TGCAGCGTTGCTCAGGGTAACGAGCAGTACTTC. It codes for CSVAQGNEQYF.

The chain has TRBV6-1 and TRBJ2-7; 7 bases are a match to TRBD2. The CDR3 totals 13 residues. J gave up 9 bases and V 2 bases, and 7 bases lay outside the gene matches. From germline, CDR1 is MNHNS and CDR2 SASEGT. The CDR3 DNA reads as TGTGCCAGCAGTGAACTGGGAGGGGCGAGGCAGTACTTC. This codes for CASSELGGARQYF.

The chain recombines TRBV19 with TRBJ2-2; 8 bases are shared with TRBD2. This CDR3 region has 20 residues. V lost 3 bases to trimming and J lost 1 base; unmatched junction nucleotides: 16. CDR1 and CDR2 from the germline V gene are LNHDA and SQIVND (reference sequence). This chain's CDR3 is CASSIGAEGLALGNTGELFF. The CDR3 DNA reads as TGTGCCAGTAGTATCGGAGCAGAAGGACTAGCCCTGGGGAACACCGGGGAGCTGTTTTTT.

The chain recombines TRBV5-5 with TRBJ2-2; D might be TRBD1 (5 bases). Germline-derived CDR1 and CDR2 are SGHKS and YYEKEE (reference sequence). V shed 0 bases and J shed 9 bases, with 9 bases lying between them. The CDR3 contains 13 residues. CDR3 in amino acids: CASSLVQARELFF. CDR3 coding DNA: TGTGCCAGCAGCTTGGTACAGGCCCGGGAGCTGTTTTTT.